This TCR beta chain was found in a study of shared clonotypes between healthy human individuals. Study-level information: Each donor contributed plates that comprised three CD4 naive, three CD4 memory, two CD8 naive and one CD8 memory.

Naive CD8 cells comprised CD45RO-negative, CCR7-positively selected cells, excluding terminally differentiated effector memory CD45RA+ cells. Study donors comprised healthy, HIV-negative adults devoid of recent acute infection or vaccination. The study's findings and limits: The low donor count limited represented genetic and exposure-history diversity. Larger estimated richness was generally seen in naive subsets than in memory subsets.

A word on this clone: The antigen remains undetermined.

TCRdb's table, derived via immunoSEQ multiplex PCR, lists solely in-frame clones and lacks some. The sample carries about 1,800,000 clones, less than 95% recorded once. The length of the CDR3 is 13 residues. Per the germline V gene, CDR1 is PRHDT and CDR2 is FYEKMQ (reference sequence). The V gene lost 6 bases and the J gene lost 6 bases, with 15 bases spanning the gap. The sequence was collected from a man aged 18 to 35 in good health. The sample comprised naive CD8+ T cells sorted from blood. The rearrangement links TRBV13 to TRBJ2-7, with D tentatively TRBD2 (6 bases). CDR3 DNA: TGTGCCAGCAGGGAGGGGCTGATGAGCGAGCAGTACTTC. Its translation: CASREGLMSEQYF.